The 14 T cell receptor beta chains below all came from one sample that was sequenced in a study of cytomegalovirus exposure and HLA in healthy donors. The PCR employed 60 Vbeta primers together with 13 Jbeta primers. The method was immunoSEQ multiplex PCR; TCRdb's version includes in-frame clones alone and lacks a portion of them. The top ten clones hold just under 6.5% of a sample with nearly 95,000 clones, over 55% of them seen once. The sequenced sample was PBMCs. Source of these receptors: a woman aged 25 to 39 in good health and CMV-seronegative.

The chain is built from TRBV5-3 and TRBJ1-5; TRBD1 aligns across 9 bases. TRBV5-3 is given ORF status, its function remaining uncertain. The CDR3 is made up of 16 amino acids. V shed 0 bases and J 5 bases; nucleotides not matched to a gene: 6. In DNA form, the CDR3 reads TGTGCCAGAAGCTTGGCCGGGACAGGGTCCCATCAGCCCCAGCATTTT. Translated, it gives CARSLAGTGSHQPQHF.

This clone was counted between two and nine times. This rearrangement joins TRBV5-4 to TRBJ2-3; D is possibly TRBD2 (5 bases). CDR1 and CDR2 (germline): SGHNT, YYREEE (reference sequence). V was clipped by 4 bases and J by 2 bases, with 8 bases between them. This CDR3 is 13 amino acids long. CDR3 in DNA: TGTGCCAGCAGCCGGGAACCCACAGATACGCAGTATTTT. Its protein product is CASSREPTDTQYF.

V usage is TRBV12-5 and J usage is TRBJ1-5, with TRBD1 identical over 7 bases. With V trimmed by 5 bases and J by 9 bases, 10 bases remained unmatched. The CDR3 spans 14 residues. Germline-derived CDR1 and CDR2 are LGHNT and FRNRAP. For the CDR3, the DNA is TGTGCTAGTGGTCCCGAGACAGGGAGTTTGCCCCAGCATTTT. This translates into CASGPETGSLPQHF.

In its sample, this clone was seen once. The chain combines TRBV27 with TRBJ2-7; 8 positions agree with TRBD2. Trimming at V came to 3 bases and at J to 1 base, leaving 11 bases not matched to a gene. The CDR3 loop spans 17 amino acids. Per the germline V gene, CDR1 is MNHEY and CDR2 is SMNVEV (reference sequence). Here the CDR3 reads CASSFLSTSETSYEQYF. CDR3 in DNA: TGTGCCAGCAGTTTTCTCTCGACTAGCGAAACTTCCTACGAGCAGTACTTC.

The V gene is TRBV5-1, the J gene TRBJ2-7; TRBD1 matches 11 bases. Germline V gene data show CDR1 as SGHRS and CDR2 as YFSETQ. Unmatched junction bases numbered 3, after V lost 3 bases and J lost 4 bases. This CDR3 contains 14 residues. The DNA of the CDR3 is TGCGCCAGCAGCTGGACAGGGGGCGAGTACGAGCAGTACTTC. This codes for CASSWTGGEYEQYF.

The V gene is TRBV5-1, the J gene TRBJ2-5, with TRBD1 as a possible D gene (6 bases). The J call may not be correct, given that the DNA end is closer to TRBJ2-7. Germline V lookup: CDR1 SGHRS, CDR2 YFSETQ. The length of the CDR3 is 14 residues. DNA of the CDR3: TGCGCCAGCAACCGGGACACCAACTCCTACGAGCAGTACTTC. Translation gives CASNRDTNSYEQYF.

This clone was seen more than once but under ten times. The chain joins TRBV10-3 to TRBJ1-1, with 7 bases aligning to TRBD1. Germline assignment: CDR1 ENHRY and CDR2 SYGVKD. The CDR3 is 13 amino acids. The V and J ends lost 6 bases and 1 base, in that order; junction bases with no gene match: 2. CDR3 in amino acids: CAIRQGWNTEAFF. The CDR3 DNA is TGTGCCATCAGACAGGGGTGGAACACTGAAGCTTTCTTT.

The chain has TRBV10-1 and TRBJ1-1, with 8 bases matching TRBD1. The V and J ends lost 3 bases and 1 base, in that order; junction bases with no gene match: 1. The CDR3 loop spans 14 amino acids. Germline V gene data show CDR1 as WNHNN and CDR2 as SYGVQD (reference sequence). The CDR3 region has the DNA TGCGCCAGCAGTGATCAGGGGGCGAACACTGAAGCTTTCTTT. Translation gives CASSDQGANTEAFF.

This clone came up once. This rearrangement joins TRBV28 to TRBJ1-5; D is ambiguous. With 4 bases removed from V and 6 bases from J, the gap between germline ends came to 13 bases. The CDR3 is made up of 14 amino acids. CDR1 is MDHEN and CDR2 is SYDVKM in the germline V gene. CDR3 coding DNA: TGTGCCAGCAGTTGGGCAGGAATGGCTCAGCCCCAGCATTTT. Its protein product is CASSWAGMAQPQHF.

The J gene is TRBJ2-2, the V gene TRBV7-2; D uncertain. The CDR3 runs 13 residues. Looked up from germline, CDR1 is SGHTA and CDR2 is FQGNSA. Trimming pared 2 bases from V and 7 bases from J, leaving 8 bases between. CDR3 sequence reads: CASSLIEIGELFF. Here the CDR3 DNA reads TGTGCCAGCAGCTTAATTGAGATCGGGGAGCTGTTTTTT.

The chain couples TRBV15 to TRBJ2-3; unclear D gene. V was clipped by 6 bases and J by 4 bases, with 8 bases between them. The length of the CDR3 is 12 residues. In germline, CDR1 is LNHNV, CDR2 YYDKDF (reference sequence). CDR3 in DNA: TGTGCCACCAGGACGGAGTCAGATACGCAGTATTTT. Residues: CATRTESDTQYF.

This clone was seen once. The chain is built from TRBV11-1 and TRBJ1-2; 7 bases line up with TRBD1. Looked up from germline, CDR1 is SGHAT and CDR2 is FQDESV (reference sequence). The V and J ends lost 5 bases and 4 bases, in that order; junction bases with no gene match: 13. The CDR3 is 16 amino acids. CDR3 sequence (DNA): TGTGCCAGCAGCCCACCGGGACAGCGCCCCTTCTATGGCTACACCTTC. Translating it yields CASSPPGQRPFYGYTF.

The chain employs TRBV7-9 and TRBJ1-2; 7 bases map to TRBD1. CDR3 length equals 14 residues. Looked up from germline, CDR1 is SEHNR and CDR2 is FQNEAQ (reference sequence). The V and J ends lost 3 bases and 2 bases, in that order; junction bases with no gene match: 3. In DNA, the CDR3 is TGTGCCAGCAGCTTCCGGGACAGCAACTATGGCTACACCTTC. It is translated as CASSFRDSNYGYTF.

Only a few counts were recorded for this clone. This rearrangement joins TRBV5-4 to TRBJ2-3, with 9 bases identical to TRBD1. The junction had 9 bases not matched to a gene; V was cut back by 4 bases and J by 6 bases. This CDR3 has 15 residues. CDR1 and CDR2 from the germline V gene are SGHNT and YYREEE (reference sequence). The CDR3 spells CASSGDRALGDTQYF. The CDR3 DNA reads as TGTGCCAGCAGCGGGGACAGGGCTCTTGGGGATACGCAGTATTTT.